This TCR beta chain originates from a study of metastatic and nonmetastatic thyroid tumors. The V segment lost 2 bases and the J segment 3 bases; nucleotides outside the gene matches: 0. The CDR3 has 13 residues. Germline CDR1 DFQATT, CDR2 SNEGSKA (reference sequence). With MiXCR, TCRdb called clones anew from the PCR reads. The sample shows 15,000 to 20,000 clones, 15% to 17% of them seen only once. None of the patients had undergone any treatment ahead of thyroid surgery. The sample consisted of blood. J is TRBJ2-2 and V is TRBV20-1, with 7 bases that match TRBD2. The TCR was taken from a female donor with papillary thyroid cancer or a benign thyroid nodule (not recorded which). Some clones in this sample may be carry-over from other donors' samples. CDR3 loop: CSARSGDTGELFF. The DNA for the CDR3 is TGCAGTGCTAGAAGCGGGGACACCGGGGAGCTGTTTTTT.